Listed below are T cell receptor beta chains from one sample, sequenced in a study of Ad26.COV2.S vaccination and SARS-CoV-2 variants. Generated by immunoSEQ multiplex PCR, the TCRdb table keeps only in-frame clones and is missing some. The data hold roughly 400,000 clones, with approximately 90% observed a single time. Source: peripheral blood, taken in a trial of Ad26.COV2.S vaccine versus placebo. The receptors come from a person between 18 and 59 years old who received the Ad26.COV2.S COVID-19 vaccine or a placebo. Both conserved end residues are part of each CDR3. D genes are given only for firm matches. Clone size appears in some rows only: once, few, many, or a class for an expanded clone.

once	TRBJ1-1	TRBV5-8	NA	TGTGCCAGCAGCTTAGGGGTTCTGAACACTGAAGCTTTCTTT	CASSLGVLNTEAFF
NA	TRBJ1-5	TRBV6-6	TRBD1	TGTGCCAGCAGTTACGGAACAGGGGCGAGGCAGCCCCAGCATTTT	CASSYGTGARQPQHF
NA	TRBJ2-7	TRBV19	TRBD1	TGTGCCAGTAGCCCTTCCGGGACAGGGAGCCACGAGCAGTACTTC	CASSPSGTGSHEQYF
NA	TRBJ1-1	TRBV19	NA	TGTGCCAGTACCAGTAACACTGAAGCTTTCTTT	CASTSNTEAFF
NA	TRBJ2-3	TRBV5-5	NA	TGTGCCAGCAGCTACACAGATACGCAGTATTTT	CASSYTDTQYF
NA	TRBJ1-1	TRBV15	NA	TGTGCCACCAGCAGCCAAGGGACAGAAGCTTTCTTT	CATSSQGTEAFF
NA	TRBJ2-6	TRBV6-5	NA	TGTGCCAGCACGGGAACTCGGGCCAACGTCCTGACTTTC	CASTGTRANVLTF
once	TRBJ2-7	TRBV10-1	NA	TGCGCCAGCAGTGAGTCTGGATTCTCCAACGAGCAGTACTTC	CASSESGFSNEQYF
NA	TRBJ2-7	TRBV4-3	NA	TGCGCCAGCAGCCCGCGGGACGGGTCCTACGAGCAGTACTTC	CASSPRDGSYEQYF
NA	TRBJ1-1	TRBV9	NA	TGTGCCAGCAGCGTAGGGCCCGACAGGTTCCCGAACACTGAAGCTTTCTTT	CASSVGPDRFPNTEAFF
NA	TRBJ2-7	TRBV3-1/TRBV3-2	NA	TGTGCCAGCAGCCAAAAGTACGAGCAGTACTTC	CASSQKYEQYF
NA	TRBJ1-2	TRBV28	TRBD1	TGTGCCAGCAGTAAGGACAGGGGGCTGGGGAACTATGGCTACACCTTC	CASSKDRGLGNYGYTF
NA	TRBJ2-1	TRBV5-1	NA	TGCGCCAGCAGCTTGGGGACAGTTTACAATGAGCAGTTCTTC	CASSLGTVYNEQFF
NA	TRBJ1-2	TRBV11-2	NA	TGTGCCAGCAGCTGGCGTAGGGAGGGTGGCTACACCTTC	CASSWRREGGYTF
NA	TRBJ1-2	TRBV19	NA	TGTGCCAGTAGTCCTCTTTGGGGGGGCTACACCTTC	CASSPLWGGYTF
NA	TRBJ2-5	TRBV5-4	NA	TGTGCCAGCAGTCGGCGGGGTGTGCAAGAGACCCAGTACTTC	CASSRRGVQETQYF
NA	TRBJ2-7	TRBV20-1	NA	TGCAGTGCGGCTTCAGGGTACGAGCAGTACTTC	CSAASGYEQYF
NA	TRBJ2-7	TRBV6-5	TRBD2	TGTGCCAGCATGATCTGGGGGGGGAGCTCCTACGAGCAGTACTTC	CASMIWGGSSYEQYF
NA	TRBJ1-4	TRBV7-9	TRBD1	TGTGCCAGCAGCTCCGACGGGACAGGTGGTGAAAAACTGTTTTTT	CASSSDGTGGEKLFF
once	TRBJ1-2	TRBV10-3	NA	TGTGCCATCAGTGACCAGAACAACTACTATGGCTACACCTTC	CAISDQNNYYGYTF
NA	TRBJ2-7	TRBV7-9	TRBD1	TGTGCCAGCAGCTTACGGGACAGAGGGACCTACGAGCAGTACTTC	CASSLRDRGTYEQYF
NA	TRBJ2-2	TRBV12-5	NA	TGTGCTAGTGAAAGGGCTAGCATCGGCGGGGAGCTGTTTTTT	CASERASIGGELFF
NA	TRBJ1-2	TRBV30	NA	TGTGCCTGGAGTGTCTGGGGTTTCGGCTACACCTTC	CAWSVWGFGYTF
NA	TRBJ2-1	TRBV7-9	NA	TGTGCCAGCAGCTTGGGGTACGGTGAGCAGTTCTTC	CASSLGYGEQFF
NA	TRBJ2-1	TRBV25-1	TRBD2	TGTGCCAGCAGTGAATATCCGGGGGGGCGAAATGTCAATGAGCAGTTCTTC	CASSEYPGGRNVNEQFF
NA	TRBJ1-1	TRBV3-1/TRBV3-2	NA	TGTGCCAGCAGCCTTAACTCCCCTGGGATGAACACTGAAGCTTTCTTT	CASSLNSPGMNTEAFF
few	TRBJ2-5	TRBV30	TRBD2	TGTGCCTGGAGGGAAGGACTAGCGGGGGCCGGAGAGACCCAGTACTTC	CAWREGLAGAGETQYF
once	TRBJ2-3	TRBV4-3	NA	TGCGCCAGCAGCCAAGGCAGGGGTGTTGGCACAGATACGCAGTATTTT	CASSQGRGVGTDTQYF
NA	TRBJ2-6	TRBV6-1	NA	TGTGCCAGCAGTGAAGGAAGGAGCTCTGGGGCCAACGTCCTGACTTTC	CASSEGRSSGANVLTF
NA	TRBJ2-7	TRBV6-5	TRBD1	TGTGCCAGCAGTTACTCGGCAGGGGGCTACGAGCAGTACTTC	CASSYSAGGYEQYF
once	TRBJ2-1	TRBV7-2	TRBD1	TGTGCCAGCAGCTTCGTGGGACAGGGGGCTATCAATGAGCAGTTCTTC	CASSFVGQGAINEQFF
NA	TRBJ1-1	TRBV4-3	NA	TGCGCCAGCAGCCAAGAATTTGGGTCGCACACTGAAGCTTTCTTT	CASSQEFGSHTEAFF
NA	TRBJ1-2	TRBV7-9	NA	TGTGCCAGCAGCTTTAGGGGTCCTAACTATGGCTACACCTTC	CASSFRGPNYGYTF
NA	TRBJ2-3	TRBV5-1	NA	TGCGCCAGCAGCTTGTTTTTGGGAGATACGCAGTATTTT	CASSLFLGDTQYF
NA	TRBJ1-4	TRBV19	TRBD1	TGTGCCAGTAGCTGGACAGGGGGGAGTGAAAAACTGTTTTTT	CASSWTGGSEKLFF
NA	TRBJ2-7	TRBV9	NA	TGTGCCAGCAGCGGGGGGACAAACGAGCAGTACTTC	CASSGGTNEQYF
NA	TRBJ1-2	TRBV5-4	NA	TGTGCCAGCAGCTTCGACAGCAACTATGGCTACACCTTC	CASSFDSNYGYTF
once	TRBJ2-6	TRBV10-3	NA	TGTGCCATCAGTGGGCGGCCACCGGCGGGGGCCATCTCTGGGGCCAACGTCCTGACTTTC	CAISGRPPAGAISGANVLTF
NA	TRBJ1-3	TRBV11-2	NA	TGTGCCAGCAGCTTCCAGGTCGACTCTGGAAACACCATATATTTT	CASSFQVDSGNTIYF
once	TRBJ2-1	TRBV7-2	TRBD2	TGTGCCAGCAGCTTGACACCCGGGACTACCTCCAATGAGCAGTTCTTC	CASSLTPGTTSNEQFF
NA	TRBJ2-7	TRBV6-5	NA	TGTGCCAGCAGTAACGGGTACGAGCAGTACTTC	CASSNGYEQYF
NA	TRBJ1-5	TRBV5-5	NA	TGTGCCAGCAGCTTCCAATATAGCAATCAGCCCCAGCATTTT	CASSFQYSNQPQHF
NA	TRBJ1-4	TRBV4-3	NA	TGCGCCAGCAGCCAAGACCAGTCGATGACTCGCGAAAAACTGTTTTTT	CASSQDQSMTREKLFF
NA	TRBJ2-3	TRBV28	NA	TGTGCCAGCAGTTTAACAGCTATCACAGATACGCAGTATTTT	CASSLTAITDTQYF
NA	TRBJ2-7	TRBV6-5	NA	TGTGCCAGCAGTTACTCGTTTCTCTACGAGCAGTACTTC	CASSYSFLYEQYF
once	TRBJ1-5	TRBV19	NA	TGTGCCAGTAGTATTTTCTCGGCACAGGGTAATCAGCCCCAGCATTTT	CASSIFSAQGNQPQHF
NA	TRBJ2-1	TRBV30	TRBD2	TGTGCCTGGTCTCTAGCGGGTCCTTACAATGAGCAGTTCTTC	CAWSLAGPYNEQFF
NA	TRBJ2-1	TRBV10-3	TRBD1	TGTGCCATCAGTCTAACGGACAGGGGAAACAATGAGCAGTTCTTC	CAISLTDRGNNEQFF
NA	TRBJ2-1	TRBV4-3	TRBD1	TGCGCCAGCAGCCAAGGGGACGTCTTGGGGACAGGGATATCGGGCTACAATGAGCAGTTCTTC	CASSQGDVLGTGISGYNEQFF
NA	TRBJ1-1	TRBV5-5	NA	TGTGCCAGCAGCTTACCGGGCCCCGGGGCGCCAGCTTTCTTT	CASSLPGPGAPAFF
NA	TRBJ2-1	TRBV5-1	TRBD2	TGCGCCAGCAGCTCACTGGGGGGGACCGGGTCCTACAATGAGCAGTTCTTC	CASSSLGGTGSYNEQFF